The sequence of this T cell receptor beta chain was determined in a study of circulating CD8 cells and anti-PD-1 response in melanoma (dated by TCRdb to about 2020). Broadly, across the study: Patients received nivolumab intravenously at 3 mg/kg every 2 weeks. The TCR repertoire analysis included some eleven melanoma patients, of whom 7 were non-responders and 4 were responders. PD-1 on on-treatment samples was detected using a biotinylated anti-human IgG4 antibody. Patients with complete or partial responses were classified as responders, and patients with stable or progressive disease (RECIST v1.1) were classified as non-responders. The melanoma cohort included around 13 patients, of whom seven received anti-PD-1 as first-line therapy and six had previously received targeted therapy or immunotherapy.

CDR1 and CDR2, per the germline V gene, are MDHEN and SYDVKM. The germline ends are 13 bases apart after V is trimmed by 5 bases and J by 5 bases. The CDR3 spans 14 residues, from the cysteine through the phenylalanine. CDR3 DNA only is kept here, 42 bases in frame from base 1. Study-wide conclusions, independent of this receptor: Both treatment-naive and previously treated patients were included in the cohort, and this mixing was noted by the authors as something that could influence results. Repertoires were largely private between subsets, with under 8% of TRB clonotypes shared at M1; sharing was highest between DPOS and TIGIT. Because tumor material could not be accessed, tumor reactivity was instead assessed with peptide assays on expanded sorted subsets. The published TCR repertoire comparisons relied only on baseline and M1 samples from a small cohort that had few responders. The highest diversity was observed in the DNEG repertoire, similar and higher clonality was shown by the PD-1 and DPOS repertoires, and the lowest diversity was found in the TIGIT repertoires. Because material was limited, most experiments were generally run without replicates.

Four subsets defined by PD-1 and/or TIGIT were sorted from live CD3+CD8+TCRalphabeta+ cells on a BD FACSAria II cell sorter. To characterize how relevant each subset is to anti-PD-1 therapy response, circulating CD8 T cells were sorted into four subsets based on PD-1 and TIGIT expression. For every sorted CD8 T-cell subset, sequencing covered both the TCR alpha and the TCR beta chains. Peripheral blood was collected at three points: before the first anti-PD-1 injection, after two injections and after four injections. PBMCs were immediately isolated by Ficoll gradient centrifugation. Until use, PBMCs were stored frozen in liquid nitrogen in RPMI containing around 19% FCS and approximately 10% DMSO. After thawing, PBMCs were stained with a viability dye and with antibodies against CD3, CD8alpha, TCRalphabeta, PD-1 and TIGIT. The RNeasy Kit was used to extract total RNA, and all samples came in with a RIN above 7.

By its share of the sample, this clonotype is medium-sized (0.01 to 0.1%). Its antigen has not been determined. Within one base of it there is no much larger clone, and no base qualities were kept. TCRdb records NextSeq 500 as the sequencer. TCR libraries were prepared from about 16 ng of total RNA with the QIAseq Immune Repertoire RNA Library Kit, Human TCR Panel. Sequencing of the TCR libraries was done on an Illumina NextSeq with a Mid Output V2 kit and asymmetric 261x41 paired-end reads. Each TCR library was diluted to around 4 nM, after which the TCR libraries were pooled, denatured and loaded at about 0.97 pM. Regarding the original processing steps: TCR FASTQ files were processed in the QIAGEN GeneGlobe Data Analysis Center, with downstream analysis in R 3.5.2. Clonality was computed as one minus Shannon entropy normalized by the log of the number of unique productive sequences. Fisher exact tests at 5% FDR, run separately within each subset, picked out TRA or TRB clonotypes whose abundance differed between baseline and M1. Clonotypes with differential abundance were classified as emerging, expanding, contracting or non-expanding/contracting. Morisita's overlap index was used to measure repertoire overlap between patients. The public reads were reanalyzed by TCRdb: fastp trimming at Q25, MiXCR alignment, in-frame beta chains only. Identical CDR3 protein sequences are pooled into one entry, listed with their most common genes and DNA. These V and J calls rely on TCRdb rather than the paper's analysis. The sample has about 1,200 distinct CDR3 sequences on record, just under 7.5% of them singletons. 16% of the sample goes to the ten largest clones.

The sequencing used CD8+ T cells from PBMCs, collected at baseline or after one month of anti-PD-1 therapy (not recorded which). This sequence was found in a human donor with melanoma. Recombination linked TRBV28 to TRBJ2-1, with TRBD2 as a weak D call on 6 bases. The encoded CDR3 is CASSSGQYDNEQFF. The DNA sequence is TGTGCCAGCAGTAGCGGGCAGTACGACAATGAGCAGTTCTTC. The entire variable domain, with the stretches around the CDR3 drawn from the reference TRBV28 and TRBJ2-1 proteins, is DVKVTQSSRYLVKRTGEKVFLECVQDMDHENMFWYRQDPGLGLRLIYFSYDVKMKEKGDIPEGYSVSREKKERFSLILESASTNQTSMYLCASSSGQYDNEQFFGPGTRLTVL.